The 13 T cell receptor beta chains in this list originate from one sample, sequenced in a study of blood T cell repertoires in COVID-19. Generated by immunoSEQ multiplex PCR, the TCRdb table keeps only in-frame clones and is missing some. The repertoire consists of some 450,000 clones, with approximately 90% occurring once and the leading ten covering roughly 13%. The sample taken for sequencing was peripheral blood. The receptor source for this set is a woman aged 45-59 years with COVID-19, enrolled during active disease.

The chain uses TRBV2 and TRBJ1-2; D may be TRBD1 (6 bases). Germline V gene lookup returns CDR1 SNHLY and CDR2 FYNNEI. This CDR3 comprises 17 residues. Trimming shortened V by 8 bases and J by 2 bases, and 24 bases separated the two germline ends. Here the CDR3 DNA reads TGTGCCAGCTTATCTACAGGGTCTTTTACCCACAACTATGGCTACACCTTC. Translation gives CASLSTGSFTHNYGYTF.

About this clone itself: The sample has other DNA sequences that encode this CDR3 too. The chain couples TRBV5-1 to TRBJ1-5; TRBD1 aligns across 8 bases. V lost 2 bases, J lost 2 bases, and 3 bases stayed unmatched. The V gene's germline CDR1 is SGHRS and CDR2 YFSETQ. This CDR3 has 15 residues. In nucleotides, the CDR3 is TGCGCCAGCAGCTTAGGACAGGGCCGCAATCAGCCCCAGCATTTT. It encodes CASSLGQGRNQPQHF.

V is TRBV27 and J is TRBJ2-5; 7 bases map to TRBD1. CDR3 size: 13 residues. The germline CDR1 and CDR2 sequences are MNHEY and SMNVEV (reference sequence). Losses at the gene ends were 6 bases for V and 1 base for J; bases not matched to a gene: 2. CDR3 nucleotides: TGTGCCAGCAGACGGGACAGCCAAGAGACCCAGTACTTC. Translated: CASRRDSQETQYF.

The J gene is TRBJ1-6, the V gene TRBV9; D is possibly TRBD1 (5 bases). This CDR3 contains 17 residues. Trimming took 4 bases from V and 10 from J, leaving 24 bases between them. Germline V gives CDR1 SGDLS, CDR2 YYNGEE. The CDR3 loop reads CASSSPGSQGYRSPLHF. The CDR3, as DNA: TGTGCCAGCAGCTCACCCGGGTCTCAGGGCTATCGGTCACCCCTCCACTTT.

V and J are TRBV20-1 and TRBJ2-1; TRBD2 is a possible D gene (6 bases). The CDR3 consists of 14 residues. V gave up 3 bases and J gave up 9 bases, with 18 bases separating them. CDR1 DFQATT and CDR2 SNEGSKA come from the germline V gene (reference sequence). CDR3: CSASRGAIWGEQFF. As DNA, the CDR3 is TGCAGTGCTAGTCGCGGGGCTATTTGGGGTGAGCAGTTCTTC.

In its sample, this clone was seen once. The chain is built from TRBV5-4 and TRBJ2-2; D is possibly TRBD2 (6 bases). The CDR3 is made up of 17 amino acids. V lost 6 bases to trimming and J lost 0 bases, with 18 bases between them. Germline loops: CDR1 SGHNT, CDR2 YYREEE (reference sequence). In DNA form, the CDR3 reads TGTGCCAGCACCCCCTCAGGAGGGCCGGCGAACACCGGGGAGCTGTTTTTT. Residues: CASTPSGGPANTGELFF.

The chain is built from TRBV4-1 and TRBJ2-3; 13 bases align to TRBD2. Trimming at V came to 3 bases and at J to 3 bases, leaving 15 bases not matched to a gene. This CDR3 contains 20 residues. The V gene's germline CDR1 is MGHRA and CDR2 YSYEKL. The DNA of the CDR3 is TGCGCCAGCAGCCAGAAGGGCCCAACTAGCGGGGGGGGCCTGACAGATACGCAGTATTTT. Translated, it gives CASSQKGPTSGGGLTDTQYF.

V is TRBV3-1 (or the pseudogene TRBV3-2) and J is TRBJ2-5, with TRBD2 matching over 12 bases. There are 20 residues in the CDR3. CDR1 and CDR2 (germline): LGHDT, YNNKEL (reference sequence). J lost 4 bases, V lost 3 bases, and 18 bases had no gene match. CDR3 loop: CASSHEPGTSGSPSRETQYF. As DNA, the CDR3 is TGTGCCAGCAGCCATGAACCCGGGACTAGCGGGTCCCCCAGCCGAGAGACCCAGTACTTC.

The chain combines TRBV25-1 with TRBJ1-5; D perhaps matches TRBD1 (5 bases). Deletions cut 3 bases from V and 6 bases from J, with 12 bases between. Germline CDR1 reads MGHDK; CDR2 reads SYGVNS. This CDR3 has 14 amino acids. The CDR3, as DNA: TGTGCCAGCAGTGATGGCGGGGGTTTTCAGCCCCAGCATTTT. Its protein product is CASSDGGGFQPQHF.

CDR3 protein: CASSEGLAGMNEQFF. CDR3 DNA: TGTGCCAGCAGTGAAGGACTAGCGGGGATGAATGAGCAGTTCTTC. The chain recombines TRBV6-1 with TRBJ2-1, with 11 nucleotides matching TRBD2. The CDR3 runs 15 residues. CDR1 MNHNS and CDR2 SASEGT come from the germline V gene. V gave up 1 base and J gave up 7 bases; unmatched junction bases: 3.

The chain uses TRBV2 and TRBJ2-1; 7 nucleotides agree with TRBD1. The CDR3 contains 13 residues. Germline CDR1 SNHLY, CDR2 FYNNEI. V dropped 5 bases and J dropped 9; count of bases not matched to a gene: 7. CDR3 sequence: CASSQTGKVEQFF. Written as DNA, the CDR3 is TGTGCCAGCAGTCAGACAGGGAAGGTTGAGCAGTTCTTC.

The rearrangement uses TRBV5-8 and TRBJ1-5, with TRBD1 as a possible D gene (5 bases). Looked up from germline, CDR1 is SGHTS and CDR2 is YDEGEE. This CDR3 comprises 13 residues. V lost 4 bases to trimming and J lost 5 bases, with 10 bases between them. The CDR3 DNA sequence: TGTGCCAGCAGCCAGGGCCGGGATCAGCCCCAGCATTTT. Its translation is CASSQGRDQPQHF. Full variable domain (outside the CDR3, taken from reference TRBV5-8 and TRBJ1-5): EAGVTQSPTHLIKTRGQQATLRCSPISGHTSVYWYQQALGLGLQFLLWYDEGEERNRGNFPPRFSGRQFPNYSSELNVNALELEDSALYLCASSQGRDQPQHFGDGTRLSIL.

The chain joins TRBV7-8 to TRBJ1-5; a possible D gene is TRBD1 (5 bases). V was pared by 4 bases and J by 9 bases, with 16 bases between. This CDR3 is built from 14 residues. Germline CDR1 SGHVS, CDR2 FQNEAQ. The CDR3 protein is CASSYGTGGGPQHF. The CDR3, as DNA: TGTGCCAGCAGCTATGGTACAGGTGGTGGGCCCCAGCATTTT.